The source of this T cell receptor (beta chain) is a study of pediatric ulcerative colitis. In this sample, this clone turned up a few times. The survey-level immunoSEQ assay was used. Sequencing depth was up to 500,000 reads per sample. The method was immunoSEQ multiplex PCR; TCRdb's version includes in-frame clones alone and lacks a portion of them. The repertoire holds 40,000 to 55,000 clones, over 70% seen once, with around 3.8% in the top ten. The rectum was sampled with one to two pinch biopsies at colonoscopy. Trimming stripped 0 bases from V and 2 bases from J, with 10 bases between. CDR3 size: 15 residues. Germline lookup yields CDR1 LGHNA and CDR2 YSLEER.

The rearrangement joins TRBV4-3 to TRBJ1-2, with D uncertain. The receptor comes from a girl between 5 and 17 years old with moderate ulcerative colitis. Sequences were obtained from gut tissue. This CDR3 reads CASSQDEAKNYGYTF. For the CDR3, the DNA is TGCGCCAGCAGCCAAGATGAGGCTAAAAACTATGGCTACACCTTC.